This paragraph covers one T cell receptor (beta chain) sequence. The record originates from a study of OX40 agonist ivuxolimab in advanced cancers. Sequenced by immunoSEQ multiplex PCR; TCRdb stores in-frame clones only, minus some. The sample has 75,000 to 100,000 clones, more than 75% seen once. The CDR3 length is 15 residues. Germline V gene sequence: CDR1 SGHKS, CDR2 YYEKEE (reference sequence). The V and J ends lost 2 bases and 4 bases, in that order; junction bases with no gene match: 6. The receptor was isolated from an adult with an advanced solid tumor such as melanoma, head and neck, liver or kidney cancer. This specimen consisted of CD4+ or CD8+ T cells sorted from blood, obtained in a trial of the OX40 agonist ivuxolimab. V is TRBV5-5 and J is TRBJ1-2; the match to TRBD1 covers 9 bases. The CDR3 region is CASSFSGTGTYGYTF. The DNA for the CDR3 is TGTGCCAGCAGCTTTTCCGGGACAGGGACCTATGGCTACACCTTC.